Below, one T cell receptor beta chain is given with its context. Its antigen remains unknown. The sample is drawn from a study of cytomegalovirus exposure and HLA in healthy donors. Germline V lookup: CDR1 LNHDA, CDR2 SQIVND (reference sequence). The V end lost 1 base, the J end lost 0 bases, and 7 bases lay between the germline ends. The CDR3 runs to 15 residues. Study-wide results and caveats: Within an earlier analysis, most TCR beta V segments proved productive either about 87% or about 30% of the time. A link between a missense DCLRE1C variant and TCR beta V- and J-gene trimming emerged from a later analysis. HLA alleles were associated with 15,000 to 20,000 TCR beta sequences in a later analysis at 0.05 false discovery rate. Reportedly, fewer N-insertions than the approximately 600-donor mean appeared in an Asian-associated ancestry cluster in a later analysis.

The study ran its PCR with 60 Vbeta and 13 Jbeta primers. Sequencing used immunoSEQ multiplex PCR; TCRdb keeps in-frame clones, though not all of them. The sample has about 110,000 clones, approximately 70% seen once. The V and J genes are TRBV19 and TRBJ1-3; D is ambiguous. The specimen was PBMCs. The sequence came from a man under 40 in good health and CMV-seropositive. The CDR3 coding sequence is TGTGCCAGTAGTATAGGGCCGTCCTCTGGAAACACCATATATTTT. Amino acid sequence: CASSIGPSSGNTIYF. Full variable domain (rest looked up from reference TRBV19 and TRBJ1-3): DGGITQSPKYLFRKEGQNVTLSCEQNLNHDAMYWYRQDPGQGLRLIYYSQIVNDFQKGDIAEGYSVSREKKESFPLTVTSAQKNPTAFYLCASSIGPSSGNTIYFGEGSWLTVV.